This T cell receptor beta chain was identified during a study of molecular identifiers for immune sequencing clone quantification. Germline loops: CDR1 SQVTM, CDR2 ANQGSEA. This CDR3 region has 14 residues. With 3 bases removed from V and 4 bases from J, the gap between germline ends came to 12 bases. Worth noting for this clonotype: This may be a read error, as it is one base from a much larger clone.

Each CDR3 protein gets one entry after TCRdb re-called the PCR reads with MiXCR. In the table there are 300,000 to 400,000 distinct CDR3 sequences, 24% of which are singletons. Sequencing input: naive CD8+ T cells from blood, with Jurkat cell RNA spiked in. Subset specified: FACS-sorted CD8+CD4-CCR7+CD45RA+ naive T cells. The V call is TRBV29-1, the J call TRBJ2-2; D is unresolved. The sequence derives from a human donor in good health. Some libraries in this study had Jurkat cell RNA spiked in. CDR3 in amino acids: CSVERDLITGELFF. The DNA of the CDR3 is TGCAGCGTTGAGCGTGACTTAATCACCGGGGAGCTGTTTTTT.